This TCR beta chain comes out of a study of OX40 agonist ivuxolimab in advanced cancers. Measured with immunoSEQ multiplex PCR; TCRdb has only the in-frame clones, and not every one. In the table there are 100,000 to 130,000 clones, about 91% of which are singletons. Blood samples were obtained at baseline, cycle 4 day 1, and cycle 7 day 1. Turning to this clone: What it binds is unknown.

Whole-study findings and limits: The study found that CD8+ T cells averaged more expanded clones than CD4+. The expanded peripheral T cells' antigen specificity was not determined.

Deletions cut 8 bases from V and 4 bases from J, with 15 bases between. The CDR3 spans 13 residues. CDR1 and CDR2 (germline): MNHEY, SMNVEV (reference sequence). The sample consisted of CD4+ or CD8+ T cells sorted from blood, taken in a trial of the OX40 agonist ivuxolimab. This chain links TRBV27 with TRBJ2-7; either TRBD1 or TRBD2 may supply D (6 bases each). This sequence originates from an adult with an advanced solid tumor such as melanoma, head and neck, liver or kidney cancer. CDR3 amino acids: CASAWGARYEQYF. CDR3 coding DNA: TGTGCCAGCGCGTGGGGGGCACGGTACGAGCAGTACTTC.